The following is a T cell receptor beta chain sequence with its context. What it recognizes is unknown. Germline V gene sequence: CDR1 SGHVS, CDR2 FQNEAQ. The CDR3 runs 16 residues. Trimming took off 3 bases at V and 1 base at J, with 14 bases between the two ends. These data are taken from a study of cytomegalovirus exposure and HLA in healthy donors. The donors were members of the validation cohort comprising some 130 subjects, separate from the roughly 700-subject first cohort. Findings and limits, study-wide: Subsequent analysis revealed that first-cohort TCR clusters tended to co-occur in the 130 or so validation repertoires. Diagnosis of cytomegalovirus status made by the classifier reportedly showed high specificity and sensitivity. Cytomegalovirus association was listed for 150 to 200 TCR beta chains.

The protocol was immunoSEQ multiplex PCR, while the TCRdb copy is restricted to in-frame clones and leaves out a portion. This table has approximately 100,000 clones, almost 90% appearing once. The sample comprised PBMCs. The J gene is TRBJ2-3, the V gene TRBV7-8; possible D gene TRBD2, 5 bases. The sequence derives from a woman aged 18-29 years in good health and CMV-seronegative. For the CDR3, the DNA is TGTGCCAGCAGCTTCCGGGGTTTAATACGCACAGATACGCAGTATTTT. It codes for CASSFRGLIRTDTQYF.